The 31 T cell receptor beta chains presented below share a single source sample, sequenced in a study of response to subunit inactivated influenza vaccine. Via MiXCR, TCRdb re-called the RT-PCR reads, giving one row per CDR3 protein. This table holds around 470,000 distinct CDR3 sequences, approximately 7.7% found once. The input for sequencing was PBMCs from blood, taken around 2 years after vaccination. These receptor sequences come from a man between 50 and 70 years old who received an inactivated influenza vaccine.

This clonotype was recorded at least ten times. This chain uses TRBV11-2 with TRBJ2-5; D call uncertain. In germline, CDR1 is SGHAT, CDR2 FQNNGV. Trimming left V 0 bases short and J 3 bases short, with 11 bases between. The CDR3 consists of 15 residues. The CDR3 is CASSLDAWQKETQYF. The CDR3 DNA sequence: TGTGCCAGCAGCTTAGATGCTTGGCAGAAAGAGACCCAGTACTTC.

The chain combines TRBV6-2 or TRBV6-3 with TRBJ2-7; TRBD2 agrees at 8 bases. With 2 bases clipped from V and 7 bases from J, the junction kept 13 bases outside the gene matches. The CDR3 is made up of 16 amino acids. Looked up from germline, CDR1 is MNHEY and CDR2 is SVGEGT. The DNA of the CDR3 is TGTGCCAGCAGTTACACCATTCCGGGAGGGCCTGGGGAGCAGTACTTC. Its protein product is CASSYTIPGGPGEQYF.

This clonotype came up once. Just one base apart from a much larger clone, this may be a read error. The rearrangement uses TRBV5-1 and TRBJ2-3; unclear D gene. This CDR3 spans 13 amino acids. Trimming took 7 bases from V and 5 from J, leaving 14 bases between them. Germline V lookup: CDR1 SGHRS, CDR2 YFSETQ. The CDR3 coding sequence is TGCGCCAGCGGCACCACACTTGGAGATACGCAGTATTTT. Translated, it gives CASGTTLGDTQYF.

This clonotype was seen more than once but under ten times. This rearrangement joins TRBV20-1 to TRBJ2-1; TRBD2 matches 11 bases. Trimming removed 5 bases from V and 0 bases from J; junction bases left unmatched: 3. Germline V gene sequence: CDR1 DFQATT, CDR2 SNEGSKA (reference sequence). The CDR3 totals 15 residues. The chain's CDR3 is CSAVGLAGSYNEQFF. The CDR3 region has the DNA TGCAGTGCTGTAGGACTAGCGGGCTCCTACAATGAGCAGTTCTTC.

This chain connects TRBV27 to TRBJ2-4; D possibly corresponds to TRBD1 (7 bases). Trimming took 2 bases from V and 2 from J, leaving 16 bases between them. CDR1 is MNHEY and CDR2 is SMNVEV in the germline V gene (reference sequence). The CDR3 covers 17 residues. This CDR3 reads CASSLGGGAGSKNIQYF. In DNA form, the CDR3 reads TGTGCCAGCAGTTTAGGAGGGGGCGCAGGGTCCAAAAACATTCAGTACTTC.

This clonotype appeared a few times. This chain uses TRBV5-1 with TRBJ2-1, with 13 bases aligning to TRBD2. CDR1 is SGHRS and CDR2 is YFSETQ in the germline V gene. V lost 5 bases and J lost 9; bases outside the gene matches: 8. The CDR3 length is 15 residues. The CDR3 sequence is CASSQTSGRGVEQFF. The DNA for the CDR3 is TGCGCCAGCAGTCAAACTAGCGGGAGGGGAGTTGAGCAGTTCTTC.

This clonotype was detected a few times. The CDR3 here is CSVWTGAYEQYF. CDR3 nucleotides: TGCAGCGTTTGGACAGGGGCGTACGAGCAGTACTTC. The chain recombines TRBV29-1 with TRBJ2-7, with TRBD1 matching over 9 bases. The CDR3 covers 12 residues. V trimming: 5 bases; J trimming: 4 bases; junction bases outside the gene matches: 3. The germline V gene has CDR1 SQVTM and CDR2 ANQGSEA.

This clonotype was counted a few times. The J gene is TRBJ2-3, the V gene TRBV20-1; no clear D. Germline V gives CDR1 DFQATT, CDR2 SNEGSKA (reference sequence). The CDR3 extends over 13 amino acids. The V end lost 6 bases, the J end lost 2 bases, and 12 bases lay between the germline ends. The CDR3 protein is CSASTTFTDTQYF. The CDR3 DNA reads TGCAGTGCCTCCACTACTTTCACAGATACGCAGTATTTT.

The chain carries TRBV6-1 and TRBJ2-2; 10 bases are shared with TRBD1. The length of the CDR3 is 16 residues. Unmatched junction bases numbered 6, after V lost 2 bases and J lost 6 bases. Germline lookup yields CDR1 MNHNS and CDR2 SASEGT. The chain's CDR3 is CASSESLGQGAGELFF. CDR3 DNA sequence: TGTGCCAGCAGTGAATCTTTAGGACAGGGGGCCGGGGAGCTGTTTTTT.

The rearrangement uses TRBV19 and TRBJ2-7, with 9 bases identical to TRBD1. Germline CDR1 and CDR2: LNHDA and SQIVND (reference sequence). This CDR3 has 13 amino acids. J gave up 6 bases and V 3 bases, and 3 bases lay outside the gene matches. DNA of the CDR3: TGTGCCAGTAGTATTGGGACAGGGTTCGAGCAGTACTTC. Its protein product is CASSIGTGFEQYF.

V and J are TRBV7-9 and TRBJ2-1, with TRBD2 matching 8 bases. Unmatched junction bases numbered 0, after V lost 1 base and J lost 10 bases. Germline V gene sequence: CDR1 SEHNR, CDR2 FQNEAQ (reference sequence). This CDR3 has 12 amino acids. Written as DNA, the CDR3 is TGTGCCAGCAGCTTAGAGCGGGGGGAGCAGTTCTTC. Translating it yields CASSLERGEQFF.

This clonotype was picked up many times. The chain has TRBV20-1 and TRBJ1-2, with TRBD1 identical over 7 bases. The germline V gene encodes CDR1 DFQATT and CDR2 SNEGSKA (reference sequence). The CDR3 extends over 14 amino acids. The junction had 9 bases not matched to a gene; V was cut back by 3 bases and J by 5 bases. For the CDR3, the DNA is TGCAGTGCTAGCTTATCGCAGGGGGATTATGGCTACACCTTC. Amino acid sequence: CSASLSQGDYGYTF.

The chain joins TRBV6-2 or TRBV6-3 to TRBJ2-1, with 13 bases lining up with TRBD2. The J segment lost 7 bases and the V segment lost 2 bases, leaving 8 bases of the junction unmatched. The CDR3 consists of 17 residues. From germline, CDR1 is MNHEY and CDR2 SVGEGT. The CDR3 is CASSYTPGLAGLNEQFF. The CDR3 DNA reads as TGTGCCAGCAGTTACACCCCGGGACTAGCGGGGCTAAATGAGCAGTTCTTC.

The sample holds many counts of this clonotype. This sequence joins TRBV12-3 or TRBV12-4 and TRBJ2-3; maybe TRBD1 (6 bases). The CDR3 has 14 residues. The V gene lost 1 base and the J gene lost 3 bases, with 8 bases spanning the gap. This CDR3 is CASSLGTATDTQYF. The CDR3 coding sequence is TGTGCCAGCAGTTTAGGGACAGCAACAGATACGCAGTATTTT.

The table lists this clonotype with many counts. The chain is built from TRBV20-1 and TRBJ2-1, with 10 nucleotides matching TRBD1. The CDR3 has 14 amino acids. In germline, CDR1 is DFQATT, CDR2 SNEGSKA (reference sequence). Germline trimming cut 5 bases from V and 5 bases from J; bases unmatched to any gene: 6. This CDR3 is CSAPGTGDNNEQFF. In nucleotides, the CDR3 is TGCAGTGCTCCAGGGACAGGGGACAACAATGAGCAGTTCTTC.

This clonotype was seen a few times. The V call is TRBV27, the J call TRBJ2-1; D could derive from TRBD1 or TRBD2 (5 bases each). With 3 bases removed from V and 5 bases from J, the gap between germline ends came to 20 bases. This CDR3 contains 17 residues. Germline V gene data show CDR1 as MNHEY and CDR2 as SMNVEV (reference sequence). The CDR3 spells CASSLSPMGRTDNEQFF. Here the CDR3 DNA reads TGTGCCAGCAGTTTGTCACCGATGGGACGGACGGACAATGAGCAGTTCTTC.

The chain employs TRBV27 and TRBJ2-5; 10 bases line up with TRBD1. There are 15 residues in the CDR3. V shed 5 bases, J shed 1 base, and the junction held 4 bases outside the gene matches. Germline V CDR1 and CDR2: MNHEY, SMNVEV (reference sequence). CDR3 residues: CASSLWTGGQETQYF. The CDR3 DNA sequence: TGTGCCAGCAGTCTCTGGACAGGGGGCCAAGAGACCCAGTACTTC.

The CDR3 DNA sequence: TGTGCCAGCAGCCTCGCAGACAGGGGCTATGGCTACACCTTC. This translates into CASSLADRGYGYTF. V usage is TRBV3-1 and J usage is TRBJ1-2; 8 bases agree with TRBD1. The trim removed 4 bases at V and 4 bases at J, leaving 5 bases unmatched. CDR3 size: 14 residues. Looked up from germline, CDR1 is LGHDT and CDR2 is YNNKEL (reference sequence).

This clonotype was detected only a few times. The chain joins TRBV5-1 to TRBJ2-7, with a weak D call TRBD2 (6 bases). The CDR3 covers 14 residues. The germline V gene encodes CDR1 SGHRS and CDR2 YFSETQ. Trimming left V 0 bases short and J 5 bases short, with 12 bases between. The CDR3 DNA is TGCGCCAGCAGCTTGGGGGCGGGGTTGAACGAGCAGTACTTC. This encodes CASSLGAGLNEQYF.

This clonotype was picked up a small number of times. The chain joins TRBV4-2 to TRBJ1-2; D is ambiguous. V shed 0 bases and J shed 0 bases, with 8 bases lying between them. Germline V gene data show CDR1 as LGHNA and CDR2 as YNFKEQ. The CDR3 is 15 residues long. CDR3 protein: CASSQDRVANYGYTF. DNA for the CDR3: TGTGCCAGCAGCCAAGATCGTGTAGCTAACTATGGCTACACCTTC.

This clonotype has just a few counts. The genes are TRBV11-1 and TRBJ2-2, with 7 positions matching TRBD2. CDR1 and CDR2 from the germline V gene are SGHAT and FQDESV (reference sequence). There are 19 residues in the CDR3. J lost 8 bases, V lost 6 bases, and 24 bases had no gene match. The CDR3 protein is CASRTKLNREAVEGGELFF. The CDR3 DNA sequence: TGTGCCAGCAGAACTAAATTAAACCGGGAGGCCGTCGAAGGGGGGGAGCTGTTTTTT.

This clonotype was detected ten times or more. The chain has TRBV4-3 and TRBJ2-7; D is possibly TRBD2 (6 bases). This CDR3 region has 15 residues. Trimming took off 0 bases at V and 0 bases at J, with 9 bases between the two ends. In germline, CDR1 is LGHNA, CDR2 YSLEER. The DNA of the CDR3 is TGCGCCAGCAGCCAAGATGCGGGGAGCTCCTACGAGCAGTACTTC. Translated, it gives CASSQDAGSSYEQYF.

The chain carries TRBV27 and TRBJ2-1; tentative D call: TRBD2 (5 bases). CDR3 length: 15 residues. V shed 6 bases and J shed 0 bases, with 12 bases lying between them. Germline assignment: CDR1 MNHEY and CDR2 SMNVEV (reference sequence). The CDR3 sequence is CASRKSGSSYNEQFF. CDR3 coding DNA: TGTGCCAGCAGAAAAAGCGGCTCCTCCTACAATGAGCAGTTCTTC.

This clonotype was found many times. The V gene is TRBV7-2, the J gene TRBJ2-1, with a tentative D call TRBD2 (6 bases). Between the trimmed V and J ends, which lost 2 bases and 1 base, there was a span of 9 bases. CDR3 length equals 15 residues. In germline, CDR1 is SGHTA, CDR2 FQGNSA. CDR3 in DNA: TGTGCCAGCAGCTTATCCAGCGGGTCCTACAATGAGCAGTTCTTC. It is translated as CASSLSSGSYNEQFF.

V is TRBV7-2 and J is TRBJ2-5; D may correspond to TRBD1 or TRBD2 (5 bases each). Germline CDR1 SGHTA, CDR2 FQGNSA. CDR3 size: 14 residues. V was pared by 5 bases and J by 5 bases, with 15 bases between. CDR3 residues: CASSPGSRVETQYF. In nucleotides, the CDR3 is TGTGCCAGCAGCCCAGGGTCGCGGGTGGAGACCCAGTACTTC.

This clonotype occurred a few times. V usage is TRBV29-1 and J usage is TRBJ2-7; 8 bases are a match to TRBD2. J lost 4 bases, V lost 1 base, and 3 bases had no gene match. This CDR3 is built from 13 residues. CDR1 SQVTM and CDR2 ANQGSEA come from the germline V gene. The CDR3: CSVEGGGLYEQYF. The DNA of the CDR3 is TGCAGCGTTGAAGGCGGGGGGTTGTACGAGCAGTACTTC.

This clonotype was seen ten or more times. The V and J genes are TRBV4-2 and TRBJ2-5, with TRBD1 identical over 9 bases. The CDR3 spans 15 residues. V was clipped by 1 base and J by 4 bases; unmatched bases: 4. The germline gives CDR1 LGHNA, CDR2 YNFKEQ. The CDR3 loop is CASSQVGTGRETQYF. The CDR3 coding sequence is TGTGCCAGCAGCCAAGTTGGGACAGGGAGAGAGACCCAGTACTTC.

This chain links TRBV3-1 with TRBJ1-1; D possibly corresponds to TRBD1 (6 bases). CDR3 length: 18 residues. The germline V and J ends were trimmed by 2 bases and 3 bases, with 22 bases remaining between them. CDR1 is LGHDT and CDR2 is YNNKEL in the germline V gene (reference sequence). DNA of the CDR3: TGTGCCAGCAGCCAATGGGGGCGGACAAGCGTGAGGGACACTGAAGCTTTCTTT. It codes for CASSQWGRTSVRDTEAFF.

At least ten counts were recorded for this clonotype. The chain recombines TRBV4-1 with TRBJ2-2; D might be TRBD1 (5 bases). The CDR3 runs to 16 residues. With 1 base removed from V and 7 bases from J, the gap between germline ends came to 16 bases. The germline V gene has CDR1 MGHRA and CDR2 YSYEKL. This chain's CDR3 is CASSQVPGLGRGELFF. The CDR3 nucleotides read TGCGCCAGCAGCCAAGTCCCCGGGCTGGGGCGCGGGGAGCTGTTTTTT.

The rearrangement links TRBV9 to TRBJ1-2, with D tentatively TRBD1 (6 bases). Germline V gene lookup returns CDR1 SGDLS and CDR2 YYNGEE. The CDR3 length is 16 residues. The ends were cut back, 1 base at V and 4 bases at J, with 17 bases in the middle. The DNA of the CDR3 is TGTGCCAGCAGCGTAACCTCGGGGGCAGCGGGCTATGGCTACACCTTC. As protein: CASSVTSGAAGYGYTF.

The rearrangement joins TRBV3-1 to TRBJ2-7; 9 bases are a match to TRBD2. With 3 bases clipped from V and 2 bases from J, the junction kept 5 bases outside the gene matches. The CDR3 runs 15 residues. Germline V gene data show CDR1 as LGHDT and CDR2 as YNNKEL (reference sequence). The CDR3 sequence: CASSHRLAGPYEQYF. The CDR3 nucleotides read TGTGCCAGCAGCCATCGGCTAGCGGGACCCTACGAGCAGTACTTC.